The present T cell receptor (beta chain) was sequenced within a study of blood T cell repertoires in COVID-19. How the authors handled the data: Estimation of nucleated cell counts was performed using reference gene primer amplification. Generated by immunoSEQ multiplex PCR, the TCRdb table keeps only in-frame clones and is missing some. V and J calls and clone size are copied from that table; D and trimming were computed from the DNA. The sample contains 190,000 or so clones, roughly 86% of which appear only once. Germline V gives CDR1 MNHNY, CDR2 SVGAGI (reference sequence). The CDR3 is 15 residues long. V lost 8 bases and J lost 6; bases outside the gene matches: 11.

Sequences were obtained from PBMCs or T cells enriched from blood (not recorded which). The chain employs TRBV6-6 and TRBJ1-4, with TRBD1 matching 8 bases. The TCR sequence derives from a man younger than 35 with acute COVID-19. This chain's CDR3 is CASLKGQGGDEKLFF. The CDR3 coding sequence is TGTGCCAGCCTCAAAGGACAGGGAGGAGATGAAAAACTGTTTTTT.